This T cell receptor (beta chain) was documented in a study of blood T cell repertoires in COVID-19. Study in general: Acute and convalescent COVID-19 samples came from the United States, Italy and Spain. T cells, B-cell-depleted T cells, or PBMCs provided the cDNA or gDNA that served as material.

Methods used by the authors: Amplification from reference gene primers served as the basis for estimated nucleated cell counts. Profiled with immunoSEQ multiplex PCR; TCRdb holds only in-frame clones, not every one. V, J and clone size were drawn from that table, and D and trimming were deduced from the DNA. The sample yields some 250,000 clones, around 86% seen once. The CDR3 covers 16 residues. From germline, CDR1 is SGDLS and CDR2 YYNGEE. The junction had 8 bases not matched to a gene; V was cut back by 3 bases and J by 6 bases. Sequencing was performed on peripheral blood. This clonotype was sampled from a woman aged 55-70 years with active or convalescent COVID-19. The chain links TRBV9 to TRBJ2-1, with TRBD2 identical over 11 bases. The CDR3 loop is CASSDPSGGTLNEQFF. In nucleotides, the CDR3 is TGTGCCAGCAGCGACCCTAGCGGGGGGACCCTCAATGAGCAGTTCTTC.